These 6 T cell receptor beta chains came from one sample sequenced in a study of beta chain features in type 1 diabetes. Study findings and constraints: In all four CD4+ subsets, TCRB CDR3 length was significantly, moderately reduced in type 1 diabetes.

Investigators reverse transcribed all isolated RNA, so they sequenced expressed TCRB transcripts. This table comes from immunoSEQ multiplex PCR, and its TCRdb copy is limited to in-frame clones, with some not included. The sample carries 310,000 or so clones, about a tenth recorded once. These receptors have no identified antigens. Material: central memory CD4+ T cells from blood. The receptor source for this set is a man aged 30 to 45 with type 1 diabetes.

This clone was seen only a few times. V gene TRBV28 combines with J gene TRBJ1-4, with TRBD1 as a possible D gene (6 bases). Germline V gives CDR1 MDHEN, CDR2 SYDVKM. CDR3 size: 17 residues. V dropped 4 bases and J dropped 8 bases, with 23 bases sitting between them. The CDR3 loop is CASSYMGKQGGKEKLFF. The CDR3 region has the DNA TGTGCCAGCAGTTATATGGGTAAACAGGGAGGCAAAGAAAAACTGTTTTTT.

This clone was seen more than once but under ten times. V gene TRBV2 combines with J gene TRBJ2-1, with a possible D match to TRBD1 (6 bases). V shed 1 base and J shed 4 bases, with 8 bases lying between them. CDR1 and CDR2 (germline): SNHLY, FYNNEI. The CDR3 has 14 amino acids. CDR3 region: CASSEGTAYNEQFF. DNA of the CDR3: TGTGCCAGCAGTGAAGGGACAGCGTACAATGAGCAGTTCTTC.

V gene TRBV6-1 combines with J gene TRBJ2-7, with D possibly matching TRBD1 (6 bases). The CDR3 length is 15 residues. Trimming shortened V by 8 bases and J by 1 base, and 18 bases separated the two germline ends. CDR1 and CDR2 (germline): MNHNS, SASEGT. Written as DNA, the CDR3 is TGTGCCAGCGGCCCCATGGCAGGGGCTTCCTACGAGCAGTACTTC. Encoded protein: CASGPMAGASYEQYF.

This clone was counted only a few times. CDR3 protein: CASSSEGGESTEAFF. The CDR3, as DNA: TGTGCCAGCTCAAGCGAGGGGGGAGAGAGCACTGAAGCTTTCTTT. The rearrangement links TRBV18 to TRBJ1-1, with D perhaps matching TRBD1 (6 bases). The V gene's germline CDR1 is KGHSH and CDR2 LQKENI. Trimming took off 5 bases at V and 4 bases at J, with 17 bases between the two ends. The CDR3 is 15 residues long.

The chain couples TRBV29-1 to TRBJ2-5; D might be TRBD2 (7 bases). With the DNA end fitting TRBJ2-7 better, the J assignment may be wrong. This CDR3 is built from 15 residues. Germline values: CDR1 SQVTM, CDR2 ANQGSEA. CDR3 bases: TGCAGCTTCATCGGGGGCGGGGGAAGCTCCTACGAGCAGTACTTC. This encodes CSFIGGGGSSYEQYF.

This clone showed up just a few times. V gene TRBV2 combines with J gene TRBJ2-3; D unclear. CDR3 length: 13 amino acids. Germline V gene sequence: CDR1 SNHLY, CDR2 FYNNEI. Deletions cut 4 bases from V and 1 base from J, with 6 bases between. The CDR3, as DNA: TGTGCCAGCAGTGTAGACGGCACAGATACGCAGTATTTT. It translates to CASSVDGTDTQYF. Together with reference TRBV2 and TRBJ2-3, the CDR3 gives the full variable domain: EPEVTQTPSHQVTQMGQEVILRCVPISNHLYFYWYRQILGQKVEFLVSFYNNEISEKSEIFDDQFSVERPDGSNFTLKIRSTKLEDSAMYFCASSVDGTDTQYFGPGTRLTVL.